These 15 T cell receptor beta chains were all obtained from the same sample, sequenced in a study of blood T cell repertoires in COVID-19. Repertoires were generated with immunoSEQ multiplex PCR, while TCRdb's copy carries only in-frame clones and drops some. This repertoire shows around 250,000 clones, approximately 81% found once; its top ten account for less than 4%. The material sequenced was peripheral blood. Source of these receptors: a woman aged 18 to 35 with acute or convalescent COVID-19.

The CDR3 sequence is CSVKTGTGNSYGYTF. CDR3 DNA: TGCAGCGTTAAGACTGGGACAGGGAATAGCTATGGCTACACCTTC. This chain joins TRBV29-1 and TRBJ1-2, with TRBD1 matching 9 bases. Losses at the gene ends were 5 bases for V and 4 bases for J; bases not matched to a gene: 11. The CDR3 loop spans 15 amino acids. Germline loops: CDR1 SQVTM, CDR2 ANQGSEA.

This clone occurred a few times. The rearrangement uses TRBV14 and TRBJ2-3, with 7 bases matching TRBD2. Germline trimming cut 0 bases from V and 2 bases from J; bases unmatched to any gene: 11. Germline lookup yields CDR1 SGHDN and CDR2 FVKESK. The CDR3 contains 18 residues. The CDR3 DNA follows: TGTGCCAGCAGCCAAGATGGGAATCTAGCGGTGAACACAGATACGCAGTATTTT. Protein product: CASSQDGNLAVNTDTQYF.

The chain has TRBV2 and TRBJ2-7; 7 nucleotides agree with TRBD1. Germline V gives CDR1 SNHLY, CDR2 FYNNEI. The CDR3 extends over 14 amino acids. Trimming at V came to 7 bases and at J to 2 bases, leaving 8 bases not matched to a gene. Written as DNA, the CDR3 is TGTGCCAGCAAGGGGGCCCGGGGTCCCTACGAGCAGTACTTC. Translation gives CASKGARGPYEQYF.

The chain carries TRBV2 and TRBJ1-1, with D possibly being TRBD1 (6 bases). Trimming removed 4 bases from V and 0 bases from J, with 12 bases in between. This CDR3 region has 15 residues. Germline V gene data show CDR1 as SNHLY and CDR2 as FYNNEI. The CDR3 DNA reads TGTGCCAGCAGTGTCCGGACAGTTATGAACACTGAAGCTTTCTTT. Its protein product is CASSVRTVMNTEAFF.

This chain uses TRBV28 with TRBJ2-1; 12 bases are a match to TRBD2. Germline V gene sequence: CDR1 MDHEN, CDR2 SYDVKM. The CDR3 is 13 amino acids. The V gene end was trimmed by 5 bases and the J gene end by 10 bases; junction bases not matched to a gene: 3. CDR3 sequence reads: CASSGGLAGEQFF. CDR3 coding DNA: TGTGCCAGCAGTGGAGGACTAGCGGGGGAGCAGTTCTTC. The complete variable domain, with remaining parts taken from reference TRBV28 and TRBJ2-1, reads DVKVTQSSRYLVKRTGEKVFLECVQDMDHENMFWYRQDPGLGLRLIYFSYDVKMKEKGDIPEGYSVSREKKERFSLILESASTNQTSMYLCASSGGLAGEQFFGPGTRLTVL.

The chain carries TRBV4-1 and TRBJ2-3; 8 nucleotides align to TRBD1. CDR3 length equals 16 residues. Germline CDR1 and CDR2: MGHRA and YSYEKL. V lost 3 bases and J lost 5; bases outside the gene matches: 10. The CDR3 DNA reads as TGCGCCAGCAGCCAGGGGGACAGGCCCTTAAAAGATACGCAGTATTTT. It specifies CASSQGDRPLKDTQYF.

V usage is TRBV18 and J usage is TRBJ2-5; TRBD2 matches 13 bases. The CDR3 has 18 amino acids. Per germline, CDR1 KGHSH and CDR2 LQKENI. The V gene end was trimmed by 0 bases and the J gene end by 2 bases; junction bases not matched to a gene: 6. The CDR3 region has the DNA TGTGCCAGCTCACCACCGGGACTAGCGGGAAACCTTCAAGAGACCCAGTACTTC. This gives the protein CASSPPGLAGNLQETQYF. Based on the CDR3 plus reference TRBV18 and TRBJ2-5, the full variable domain is NAGVMQNPRHLVRRRGQEARLRCSPMKGHSHVYWYRQLPEEGLKFMVYLQKENIIDESGMPKERFSAEFPKEGPSILRIQQVVRGDSAAYFCASSPPGLAGNLQETQYFGPGTRLLVL.

The V gene is TRBV7-2, the J gene TRBJ2-5; maybe TRBD2 (6 bases). V lost 0 bases to trimming and J lost 4 bases, with 9 bases between them. CDR1 SGHTA and CDR2 FQGNSA come from the germline V gene. The CDR3 has 14 residues. This CDR3 is CASSLAVGGETQYF. The CDR3 nucleotides are TGTGCCAGCAGCTTAGCGGTCGGGGGAGAGACCCAGTACTTC.

CDR3 nucleotide sequence: TGCGCCAGCAGCCAAGAGGGACTAGCGGGAGGTGTCCGGGAGCTGTTTTTT. Protein product: CASSQEGLAGGVRELFF. The chain couples TRBV4-3 to TRBJ2-2, with 15 bases matching TRBD2. The CDR3 is 17 residues long. Trimming took 0 bases from V and 9 from J; bases not matched to a gene: 5. The V gene's germline CDR1 is LGHNA and CDR2 YSLEER.

The chain couples TRBV19 to TRBJ1-1, with D perhaps TRBD1 (6 bases). CDR1 and CDR2 from the germline V gene are LNHDA and SQIVND (reference sequence). V was cut by 7 bases and J by 8 bases, with 20 bases left in between. This CDR3 spans 14 amino acids. This CDR3 reads CASIPRGSTKEAFF. CDR3 DNA sequence: TGTGCCAGTATCCCCAGGGGTAGTACAAAAGAAGCTTTCTTT.

The J gene is TRBJ2-7, the V gene TRBV27, with D unclear. V dropped 0 bases and J dropped 3 bases, with 9 bases sitting between them. Germline V gene lookup returns CDR1 MNHEY and CDR2 SMNVEV (reference sequence). The CDR3 contains 14 residues. This CDR3 is CASSLSMGLYEQYF. CDR3 in DNA: TGTGCCAGCAGTTTATCGATGGGCCTCTACGAGCAGTACTTC.

The rearrangement links TRBV6-5 to TRBJ1-5; 7 positions agree with TRBD1. Germline V gene sequence: CDR1 MNHEY, CDR2 SVGAGI. The CDR3 runs 14 residues. The V segment lost 3 bases and the J segment 2 bases; nucleotides outside the gene matches: 1. In nucleotides, the CDR3 is TGTGCCAGCAGTTATACAGGGGGCAATCAGCCCCAGCATTTT. Its protein product is CASSYTGGNQPQHF.

The chain links TRBV27 to TRBJ2-5; D uncertain. The germline V gene has CDR1 MNHEY and CDR2 SMNVEV (reference sequence). CDR3 length: 12 amino acids. Trimming stripped 5 bases from V and 2 bases from J, with 6 bases between. The CDR3 protein is CASSHTQETQYF. The CDR3 nucleotides are TGTGCCAGCAGTCATACACAAGAGACCCAGTACTTC.

In its sample, this clone was seen once. The chain combines TRBV7-2 with TRBJ1-2, with a tentative D call TRBD1 (5 bases). The V and J ends lost 5 bases and 4 bases respectively, with 17 bases between them. The germline gives CDR1 SGHTA, CDR2 FQGNSA. The CDR3 spans 15 residues. The CDR3 DNA sequence: TGTGCCAGCAGCCTGGGACCCATGGAGGGCTATGGCTACACCTTC. Its protein is CASSLGPMEGYGYTF. The variable domain in full, completed from reference TRBV7-2 and TRBJ1-2, reads GAGVSQSPSNKVTEKGKDVELRCDPISGHTALYWYRQSLGQGLEFLIYFQGNSAPDKSGLPSDRFSAERTGGSVSTLTIQRTQQEDSAVYLCASSLGPMEGYGYTFGSGTRLTVV.

The genes are TRBV6-5 and TRBJ1-1, with D possibly TRBD1 on 6 matching bases. V lost 4 bases and J lost 0, with 12 bases in between. The germline V gene has CDR1 MNHEY and CDR2 SVGAGI. The CDR3 sequence is 15 residues long. CDR3 nucleotide sequence: TGTGCCAGCAGTTTCTCCAGGGGTTTGAACACTGAAGCTTTCTTT. Translated: CASSFSRGLNTEAFF.